This TCR beta chain was sequenced for a study of beta chain features in type 1 diabetes. Study-level background: Sorted cell examination encompassed roughly 98,000,000 cells across all samples.

Only a few counts were recorded for this clone. The germline V and J ends were trimmed by 3 bases and 8 bases, with 7 bases remaining between them. This CDR3 is 12 amino acids long. In germline, CDR1 is LNHDA, CDR2 SQIVND (reference sequence). TCRB transcripts that were expressed got sequenced, as all of the isolated RNA had been reverse transcribed. Sequencing used immunoSEQ multiplex PCR; TCRdb keeps in-frame clones, though not all of them. The data contain under 950,000 clones, about 17% of them singletons. The sample comprised naive CD4+ T cells from blood. The clonotype was recovered from a woman between 18 and 29 years old in good health. This chain connects TRBV19 to TRBJ2-2; D is undetermined. CDR3 in amino acids: CASSMTAGELFF. The DNA for the CDR3 is TGTGCCAGTAGTATGACTGCTGGGGAGCTGTTTTTT. Drawing the rest from reference TRBV19 and TRBJ2-2, the complete variable domain is DGGITQSPKYLFRKEGQNVTLSCEQNLNHDAMYWYRQDPGQGLRLIYYSQIVNDFQKGDIAEGYSVSREKKESFPLTVTSAQKNPTAFYLCASSMTAGELFFGEGSRLTVL.